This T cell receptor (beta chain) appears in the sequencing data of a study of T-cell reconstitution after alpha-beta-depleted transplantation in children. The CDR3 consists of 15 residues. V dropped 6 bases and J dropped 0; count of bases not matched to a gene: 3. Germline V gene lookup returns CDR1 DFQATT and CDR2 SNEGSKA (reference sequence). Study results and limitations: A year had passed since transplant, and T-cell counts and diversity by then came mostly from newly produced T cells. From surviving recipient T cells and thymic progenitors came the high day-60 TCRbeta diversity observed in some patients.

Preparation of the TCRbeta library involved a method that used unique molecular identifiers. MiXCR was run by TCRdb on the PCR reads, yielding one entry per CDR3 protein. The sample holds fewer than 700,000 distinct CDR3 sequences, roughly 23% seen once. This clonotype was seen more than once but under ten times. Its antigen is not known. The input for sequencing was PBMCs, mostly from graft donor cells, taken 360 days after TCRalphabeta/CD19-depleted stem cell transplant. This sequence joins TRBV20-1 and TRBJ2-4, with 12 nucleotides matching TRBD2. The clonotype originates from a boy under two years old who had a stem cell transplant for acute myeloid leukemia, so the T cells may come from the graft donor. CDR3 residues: CSAVLAGGAKNIQYF. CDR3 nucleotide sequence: TGCAGTGCCGTACTAGCGGGGGGAGCCAAAAACATTCAGTACTTC.